This T cell receptor (beta chain) was obtained from a study of blood T cell repertoires in COVID-19. Per germline, CDR1 SEHNR and CDR2 FQNEAQ (reference sequence). The CDR3 has 13 amino acids. Trimming removed 2 bases from V and 4 bases from J, with 8 bases in between. Libraries were prepared by immunoSEQ multiplex PCR; TCRdb keeps only in-frame clonotypes and omits some of them. This sample has a few hundred thousand clones, with 88% found just once. Cohort 3 recovered donors had two negative PCRs, clearance, or symptom resolution. The chain links TRBV7-9 to TRBJ1-1, with D hard to call. The TCR was taken from a woman aged 18-29 years who had recovered from COVID-19. Material: PBMCs or T cells enriched from blood (not recorded which). The CDR3 here is CASSLRAGTEAFF. The CDR3 DNA reads as TGTGCCAGCAGCTTACGAGCGGGCACTGAAGCTTTCTTT.